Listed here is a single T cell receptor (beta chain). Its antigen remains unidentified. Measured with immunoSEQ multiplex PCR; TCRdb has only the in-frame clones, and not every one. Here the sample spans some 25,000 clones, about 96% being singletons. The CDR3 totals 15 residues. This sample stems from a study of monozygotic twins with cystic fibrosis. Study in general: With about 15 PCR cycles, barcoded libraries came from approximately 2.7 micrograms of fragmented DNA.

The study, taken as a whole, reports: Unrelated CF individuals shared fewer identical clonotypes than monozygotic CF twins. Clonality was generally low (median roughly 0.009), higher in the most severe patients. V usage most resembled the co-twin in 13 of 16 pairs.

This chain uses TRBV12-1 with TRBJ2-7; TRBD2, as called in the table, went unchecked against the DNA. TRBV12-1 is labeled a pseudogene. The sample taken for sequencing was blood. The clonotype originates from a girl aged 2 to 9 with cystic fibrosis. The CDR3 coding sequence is TGTGCCAGCAGCTTCTCTAGCGGGAGGATCAACGAGCAGTACTTC. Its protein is CASSFSSGRINEQYF.